This T cell receptor (beta chain) derives from a study of CD8 T cells in Susac syndrome. Study-level information: Patients with Susac syndrome were therapy-naive, on corticosteroids, or on intravenous immunoglobulin alone at blood draw. Study-wide points: Individuals included in the TCR sequencing and HLA analysis were acknowledged by the study to be relatively few in number.

The recently defined diagnostic criteria for definite or probable disease were met by the Susac syndrome patients. Random-hexamer reverse transcription was applied to roughly 0.5 to 1 ug RNA. An immunoSEQ multiplex PCR generated amplified TCR beta CDR3 products spanning 54 Vbeta and 13 Jbeta. MiXCR, applied by TCRdb to the immunoSEQ multiplex PCR reads, yields one record per CDR3 protein. The table records around 150,000 distinct CDR3 sequences, 95% of them present only once. A note on this clonotype: Its target is not known.

The J segment lost 7 bases and the V segment lost 4 bases, leaving 12 bases of the junction unmatched. CDR3 length: 14 residues. CDR1 is DFQATT and CDR2 is SNEGSKA in the germline V gene (reference sequence). This TCR was recovered from a human donor with Susac syndrome. The chain uses TRBV20-1 and TRBJ1-1; TRBD1 matches 7 bases. Sequenced sample: CD4+ T cells from PBMCs. DNA for the CDR3: TGCAGTGCTACAAACAGGGGATTAGGGGTTGAAGCTTTCTTT. Amino acid sequence: CSATNRGLGVEAFF.